This T cell receptor (beta chain) is from a study of cytomegalovirus exposure and HLA in healthy donors. Overall study findings and caveats: Later analysis identified several of the most significant clusters that appeared linked to common viral pathogens. According to reports, the classifier identified cytomegalovirus status with high specificity and sensitivity. Relative to the 666-donor mean, N-insertions were reportedly fewer in an Asian-associated ancestry cluster in a later analysis.

CDR3 length: 13 amino acids. Germline V gives CDR1 SGDLS, CDR2 YYNGEE. With 4 bases removed from V and 2 bases from J, the gap between germline ends came to 9 bases. In the PCR, 60 Vbeta and 13 Jbeta primers were used. Assay: immunoSEQ multiplex PCR; the TCRdb copy retains only in-frame clones and omits some. The sample has 70,000 to 95,000 clones; more than 75% are singletons. With regard to this clone: What it binds is unknown.

The specimen sequenced was PBMCs. The chain joins TRBV9 to TRBJ2-5, with D unclear. The clonotype comes from a woman aged 40-49 years in good health and CMV-seropositive. The CDR3 DNA sequence: TGTGCCAGCAGCTCTTTCCCTCAAGAGACCCAGTACTTC. This encodes CASSSFPQETQYF.